This T cell receptor (beta chain) derives from a study of identical twins. General study findings and limits: Reduced insertions were recorded for abundant cord blood beta clonotypes, with no such pattern in memory repertoires. The models gave estimates that fell short of the out-of-frame TCR alpha sharing seen in monozygotic twins.

This CDR3 comprises 16 residues. V dropped 3 bases and J dropped 5 bases, with 16 bases sitting between them. A word on this clonotype: Its target is not known.

A universal primer site came from template switching; cDNA carried unique molecular identifiers. MiXCR, applied by TCRdb to the 5' RACE reads, yields one record per CDR3 protein. Here the sample spans about 480,000 distinct CDR3 sequences, more than 13% being singletons. There were only healthy Caucasians among the donors. These data were also filed under a second study, of yellow fever vaccine responses in identical twins.

This chain joins TRBV12-3 or TRBV12-4 and TRBJ2-2; possibly TRBD2 for D (6 bases). The TCR comes from a woman aged 18-29 years in good health. Sequencing was done on a sample of CD4+ T cells sorted from blood. CDR3 coding DNA: TGTGCCAGCAGTTTTTCCGGGAGCTTTCGGACCGGGGAGCTGTTTTTT. Amino acids: CASSFSGSFRTGELFF.